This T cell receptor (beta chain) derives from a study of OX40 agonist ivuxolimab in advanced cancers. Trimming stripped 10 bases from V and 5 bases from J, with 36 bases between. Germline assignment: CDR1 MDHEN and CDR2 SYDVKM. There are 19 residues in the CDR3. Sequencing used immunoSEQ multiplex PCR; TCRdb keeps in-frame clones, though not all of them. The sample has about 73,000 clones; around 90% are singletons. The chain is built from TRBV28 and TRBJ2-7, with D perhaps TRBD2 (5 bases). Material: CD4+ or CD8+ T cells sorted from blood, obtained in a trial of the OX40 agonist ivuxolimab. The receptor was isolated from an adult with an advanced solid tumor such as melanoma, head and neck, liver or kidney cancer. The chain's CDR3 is CANQTPLQFIVSMRDEQYF. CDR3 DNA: TGTGCCAATCAGACCCCTCTTCAGTTTATCGTTTCCATGCGGGACGAGCAGTACTTC.